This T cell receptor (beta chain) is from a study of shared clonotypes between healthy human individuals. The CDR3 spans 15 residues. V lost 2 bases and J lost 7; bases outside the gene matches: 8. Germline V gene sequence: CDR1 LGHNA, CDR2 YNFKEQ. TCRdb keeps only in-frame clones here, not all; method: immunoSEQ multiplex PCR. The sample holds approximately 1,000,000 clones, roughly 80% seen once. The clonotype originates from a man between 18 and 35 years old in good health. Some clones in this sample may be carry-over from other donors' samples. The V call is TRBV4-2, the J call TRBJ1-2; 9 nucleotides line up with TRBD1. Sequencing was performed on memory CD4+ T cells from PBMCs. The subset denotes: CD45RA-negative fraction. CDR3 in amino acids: CASSQTLGTGPGYTF. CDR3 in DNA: TGTGCCAGCAGCCAAACACTCGGGACAGGGCCTGGCTACACCTTC.